One sample yielded the 18 T cell receptor beta chains listed below, sequenced in a study of PD-L1 blockade in urothelial cancer. The time point denotes: pretreatment peripheral blood. Clones were sequenced by immunoSEQ multiplex PCR, and TCRdb holds only the in-frame ones, with some missing. The sample holds about 86,000 clones; over 65% are singletons and the top ten take around 14%. Sequencing was performed on PBMCs, taken around atezolizumab (anti-PD-L1) treatment. These receptor sequences come from a man in his sixties with urothelial cancer.

There are many counts of this clone. The sample holds other DNA sequences that translate to the same CDR3. The chain couples TRBV5-1 to TRBJ1-1; D unresolved. The CDR3 has 14 residues. V dropped 1 base and J dropped 0 bases, with 7 bases sitting between them. Looked up from germline, CDR1 is SGHRS and CDR2 is YFSETQ. Here the CDR3 reads CASSLMSLNTEAFF. CDR3 bases: TGCGCCAGCAGCTTGATGAGTTTGAACACTGAAGCTTTCTTT. Variable domain in full (rest from reference TRBV5-1 and TRBJ1-1): KAGVTQTPRYLIKTRGQQVTLSCSPISGHRSVSWYQQTPGQGLQFLFEYFSETQRNKGNFPGRFSGRQFSNSRSEMNVSTLELGDSALYLCASSLMSLNTEAFFGQGTRLTVV.

Only one count was recorded for this clone. V and J are TRBV6-5 and TRBJ2-2; no reliable D call. This CDR3 has 12 amino acids. CDR1 is MNHEY and CDR2 is SVGAGI in the germline V gene. With 6 bases removed from V and 6 bases from J, the gap between germline ends came to 8 bases. The CDR3: CASRPTPGELFF. The CDR3 DNA reads TGTGCCAGCAGACCGACACCCGGGGAGCTGTTTTTT.

The chain couples TRBV7-2 to TRBJ1-4, with D perhaps matching TRBD1 (5 bases). Trimming shortened V by 5 bases and J by 0 bases, and 19 bases separated the two germline ends. Germline lookup yields CDR1 SGHTA and CDR2 FQGNSA. The CDR3 has 18 residues. CDR3 DNA: TGTGCCAGCAGCCAGGCGCGGGGGGGGGTGGCAACTAATGAAAAACTGTTTTTT. Translation gives CASSQARGGVATNEKLFF.

This clone was seen a handful of times. The chain is built from TRBV18 and TRBJ1-2; 7 nucleotides line up with TRBD1. Germline V gene lookup returns CDR1 KGHSH and CDR2 LQKENI. This CDR3 contains 15 residues. Losses at the gene ends were 4 bases for V and 7 bases for J; bases not matched to a gene: 12. In DNA form, the CDR3 reads TGTGCCAGCTCACAAGGGACAGCCCAAGGATCTGGCTACACCTTC. As protein: CASSQGTAQGSGYTF.

The CDR3 sequence: CASSLGEYGYTF. CDR3 nucleotides: TGCGCCAGCAGCCTCGGGGAGTATGGCTACACCTTC. This chain uses TRBV5-1 with TRBJ1-2; no clear D gene. The V gene lost 4 bases and the J gene lost 5 bases, with 9 bases spanning the gap. The CDR3 runs 12 residues. Per the germline V gene, CDR1 is SGHRS and CDR2 is YFSETQ.

This clone was observed a handful of times. The genes are TRBV9 and TRBJ1-3; TRBD1 agrees at 7 bases. CDR1 and CDR2 (germline): SGDLS, YYNGEE. The CDR3 runs 15 residues. The V and J ends lost 3 bases and 4 bases, in that order; junction bases with no gene match: 7. CDR3: CASSAEGARGNTIYF. The CDR3 bases are TGTGCCAGCAGCGCCGAGGGGGCGCGAGGAAACACCATATATTTT.

The chain uses TRBV5-1 and TRBJ2-3; 11 bases match TRBD2. Losses at the gene ends were 4 bases for V and 5 bases for J; bases not matched to a gene: 12. The CDR3 loop spans 17 amino acids. Germline-derived CDR1 and CDR2 are SGHRS and YFSETQ. Here the CDR3 reads CASSPLGVAGGIDTQYF. As DNA, the CDR3 is TGCGCCAGCAGCCCTCTCGGGGTAGCGGGAGGGATAGATACGCAGTATTTT.

The rearrangement uses TRBV28 and TRBJ2-2; 10 bases are shared with TRBD1. The CDR3 consists of 16 residues. Germline CDR1 is MDHEN and CDR2 is SYDVKM. J was trimmed by 5 bases and V by 8 bases; bases with no gene match: 11. The CDR3 DNA reads TGTGCCAGCGTTACGGGACAGGGGTTTCGTACCGGGGAGCTGTTTTTT. It translates to CASVTGQGFRTGELFF. Full variable domain (remainder filled in from reference TRBV28 and TRBJ2-2): DVKVTQSSRYLVKRTGEKVFLECVQDMDHENMFWYRQDPGLGLRLIYFSYDVKMKEKGDIPEGYSVSREKKERFSLILESASTNQTSMYLCASVTGQGFRTGELFFGEGSRLTVL.

CDR3 sequence (DNA): TGCGCCAGCAGCTCGGCCGGGGGGTTCGAGCAGTACTTC. It codes for CASSSAGGFEQYF. This chain joins TRBV5-1 and TRBJ2-7; 7 nucleotides match TRBD2. The CDR3 consists of 13 residues. J was trimmed by 6 bases and V by 3 bases; bases with no gene match: 6. The germline V gene has CDR1 SGHRS and CDR2 YFSETQ.

Relative to its sample, this clone is medium-sized. V and J are TRBV6-1 and TRBJ1-2, with D unresolved. V was shortened by 1 base and J by 8 bases, with 17 bases between the two germline ends. Germline V gives CDR1 MNHNS, CDR2 SASEGT. This CDR3 has 15 residues. CDR3 sequence: CASSEETGKKDGYTF. CDR3 coding DNA: TGTGCCAGCAGTGAAGAAACCGGGAAGAAGGACGGCTACACCTTC.

The CDR3 region has the DNA TGTGCCAGCACTGCGGGACAGTTAGGTGAAAAACTGTTTTTT. This codes for CASTAGQLGEKLFF. This chain links TRBV2 with TRBJ1-4; TRBD1 matches at 7 bases. V trimming: 7 bases; J trimming: 7 bases; junction bases outside the gene matches: 9. CDR1 and CDR2 from the germline V gene are SNHLY and FYNNEI. The CDR3 spans 14 residues.

The chain joins TRBV7-9 to TRBJ2-3; D remains unclear. Germline V gives CDR1 SEHNR, CDR2 FQNEAQ (reference sequence). V was cut by 5 bases and J by 9 bases, with 12 bases left in between. This CDR3 contains 12 residues. The DNA of the CDR3 is TGTGCCAGCAGCCCCAGAGGTGAGACGCAGTATTTT. It yields the protein CASSPRGETQYF.

The gene calls are TRBV19 and TRBJ1-6, with TRBD1 matching over 9 bases. Trimming took 8 bases from V and 6 from J; bases not matched to a gene: 2. CDR1 and CDR2 (germline): LNHDA, SQIVND (reference sequence). The CDR3 sequence is 13 residues long. The CDR3 region has the DNA TGTGCCAGTCGGACAGGGGTTAATTCACCCCTCCACTTT. This gives the protein CASRTGVNSPLHF.

This chain joins TRBV6-5 and TRBJ2-3; D is perhaps TRBD2 (5 bases). Per the germline V gene, CDR1 is MNHEY and CDR2 is SVGAGI. CDR3 size: 13 residues. The ends were cut back, 5 bases at V and 6 bases at J, with 12 bases in the middle. The CDR3 spells CASSPRGVDTQYF. The DNA for the CDR3 is TGTGCCAGCAGTCCCCGGGGTGTGGATACGCAGTATTTT.

The CDR3 loop is CASSQFLDTNYGYTF. The CDR3 DNA is TGCGCCAGCAGCCAATTTTTGGACACCAACTATGGCTACACCTTC. The chain links TRBV4-3 to TRBJ1-2; D possibly corresponds to TRBD1 (5 bases). The CDR3 consists of 15 residues. V was trimmed by 2 bases and J by 2 bases, leaving 12 bases between them. Per germline, CDR1 LGHNA and CDR2 YSLEER.

This chain uses TRBV19 with TRBJ2-7; possibly TRBD2 for D (5 bases). This CDR3 contains 14 residues. V lost 3 bases to trimming and J lost 5 bases, with 14 bases between them. Per the germline V gene, CDR1 is LNHDA and CDR2 is SQIVND (reference sequence). In nucleotides, the CDR3 is TGTGCCAGTAGTATTGGTTCAAAAGCGGACGAGCAGTACTTC. It is translated as CASSIGSKADEQYF. Complete variable domain (other parts from reference TRBV19 and TRBJ2-7): DGGITQSPKYLFRKEGQNVTLSCEQNLNHDAMYWYRQDPGQGLRLIYYSQIVNDFQKGDIAEGYSVSREKKESFPLTVTSAQKNPTAFYLCASSIGSKADEQYFGPGTRLTVT.

V usage is TRBV18 and J usage is TRBJ2-5; 7 bases fit TRBD1. Unmatched junction bases numbered 4, after V lost 3 bases and J lost 0 bases. Germline-derived CDR1 and CDR2 are KGHSH and LQKENI. The CDR3 is 15 amino acids. CDR3 sequence: CASSPGQTYQETQYF. CDR3 DNA: TGTGCCAGCTCACCGGGACAGACGTACCAAGAGACCCAGTACTTC.

This chain connects TRBV5-1 to TRBJ2-1, with D possibly matching TRBD2 (6 bases). The CDR3 contains 15 residues. Germline V gives CDR1 SGHRS, CDR2 YFSETQ. Trimming shortened V by 2 bases and J by 7 bases, and 16 bases separated the two germline ends. The CDR3 loop is CASSFPEGVANEQFF. In DNA form, the CDR3 reads TGCGCCAGCAGCTTTCCGGAGGGTGTTGCGAATGAGCAGTTCTTC.